What follows are 8 T cell receptor beta chains derived from one specimen sequenced in a study of blood T cell repertoires in COVID-19 (dated by TCRdb to 2020 to 2022). The library was built by means of the immunoSEQ multiplex PCR assay. TCRdb took over this immuneACCESS table, retaining in-frame rearrangements with V and J assigned. Such tables are incomplete; in checked studies, under half of the missing clones stem from an unresolved V gene, and the remainder is unexplained. In all, the sample holds about 180,000 clones, and approximately 90% of those were seen once. Of the sample, 1.6% falls within the top ten clones. Sequenced sample: peripheral blood. The receptors stem from a woman aged 50 to 60 with acute or convalescent COVID-19.

The genes are TRBV7-2 and TRBJ2-5; 7 bases fit TRBD2. The CDR3 spans 13 residues. Germline-derived CDR1 and CDR2 are SGHTA and FQGNSA. With 8 bases clipped from V and 5 bases from J, the junction kept 8 bases outside the gene matches. CDR3 nucleotides: TGTGCCAGCGGGGAGGGAGGGCTTGAGACCCAGTACTTC. Protein product: CASGEGGLETQYF.

The chain links TRBV7-2 to TRBJ2-2, with 10 positions matching TRBD1. The CDR3 runs 17 residues. Trimming at V came to 1 base and at J to 6 bases, leaving 8 bases not matched to a gene. Germline lookup yields CDR1 SGHTA and CDR2 FQGNSA. The CDR3 DNA follows: TGTGCCAGCAGCTTAGTAGGGACAGGGGTGGGCCCCGGGGAGCTGTTTTTT. This sequence encodes CASSLVGTGVGPGELFF. The full variable domain, with the rest looked up from reference TRBV7-2 and TRBJ2-2, is GAGVSQSPSNKVTEKGKDVELRCDPISGHTALYWYRQSLGQGLEFLIYFQGNSAPDKSGLPSDRFSAERTGGSVSTLTIQRTQQEDSAVYLCASSLVGTGVGPGELFFGEGSRLTVL.

This chain connects TRBV5-1 to TRBJ1-1, with TRBD1 as a possible D gene (6 bases). Trimming took 0 bases from V and 4 from J, leaving 16 bases between them. The CDR3 totals 16 residues. Germline V gene data show CDR1 as SGHRS and CDR2 as YFSETQ. DNA for the CDR3: TGCGCCAGCAGCTTGGCCCCAGGTCTGGGGGCCACTGAAGCTTTCTTT. It is translated as CASSLAPGLGATEAFF.

As concerns this clone: The sample holds other DNA sequences that translate to the same CDR3. This chain joins TRBV3-1 (or the pseudogene TRBV3-2) and TRBJ2-3; the match to TRBD1 covers 8 bases. This CDR3 is built from 15 residues. Germline CDR1 is LGHDT and CDR2 is YNNKEL (reference sequence). After removal of 1 base from V and 4 bases from J, the junction contained 4 bases not matched to a gene. CDR3 bases: TGTGCCAGCAGCCAAGTCGCAGGGGGCGCAGATACGCAGTATTTT. This codes for CASSQVAGGADTQYF.

This clone was counted once. The rearrangement joins TRBV6-5 to TRBJ2-7, with 9 bases matching TRBD2. J gave up 7 bases and V 6 bases, and 13 bases lay outside the gene matches. Germline-derived CDR1 and CDR2 are MNHEY and SVGAGI. The CDR3 totals 15 residues. The CDR3 sequence: CASSISGSPFGEQYF. CDR3 sequence (DNA): TGTGCCAGCAGCATTAGCGGGAGTCCTTTTGGAGAGCAGTACTTC.

The V gene is TRBV19, the J gene TRBJ1-1; D not resolved. V was trimmed by 10 bases and J by 0 bases, leaving 12 bases between them. CDR1 and CDR2 (germline): LNHDA, SQIVND (reference sequence). The CDR3 runs to 13 residues. The chain's CDR3 is CATSGSVNTEAFF. As DNA, the CDR3 is TGTGCCACCTCCGGGTCGGTGAACACTGAAGCTTTCTTT.

The genes are TRBV12-3 or TRBV12-4 and TRBJ1-2; D gene unclear. This CDR3 comprises 13 residues. V was shortened by 6 bases and J by 2 bases, with 10 bases between the two germline ends. The CDR3 DNA reads TGTGCCAGCAGCCCTGACGGGAACTATGGCTACACCTTC. This gives the protein CASSPDGNYGYTF.

V and J are TRBV7-2 and TRBJ2-7; D is perhaps TRBD1 (5 bases). V was clipped by 1 base and J by 3 bases, with 10 bases between them. The CDR3 extends over 14 amino acids. The germline V gene encodes CDR1 SGHTA and CDR2 FQGNSA. The CDR3 DNA is TGTGCCAGCAGCTTAGGAGCAGGGTACTACGAGCAGTACTTC. Translation gives CASSLGAGYYEQYF. The variable domain in full, with the rest retrieved from reference TRBV7-2 and TRBJ2-7, is GAGVSQSPSNKVTEKGKDVELRCDPISGHTALYWYRQSLGQGLEFLIYFQGNSAPDKSGLPSDRFSAERTGGSVSTLTIQRTQQEDSAVYLCASSLGAGYYEQYFGPGTRLTVT.